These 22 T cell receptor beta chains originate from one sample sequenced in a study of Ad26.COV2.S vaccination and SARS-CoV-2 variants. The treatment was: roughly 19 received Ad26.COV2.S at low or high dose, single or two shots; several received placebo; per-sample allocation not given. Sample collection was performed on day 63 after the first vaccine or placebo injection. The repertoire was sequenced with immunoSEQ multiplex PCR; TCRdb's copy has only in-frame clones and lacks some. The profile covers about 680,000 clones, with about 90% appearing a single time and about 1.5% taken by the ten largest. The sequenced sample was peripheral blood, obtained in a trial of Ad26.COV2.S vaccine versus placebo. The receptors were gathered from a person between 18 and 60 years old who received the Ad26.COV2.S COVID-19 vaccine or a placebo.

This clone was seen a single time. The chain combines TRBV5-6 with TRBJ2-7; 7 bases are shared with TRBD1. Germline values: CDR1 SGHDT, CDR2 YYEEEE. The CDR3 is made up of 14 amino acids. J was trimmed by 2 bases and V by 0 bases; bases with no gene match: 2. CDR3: CASSLDRGTYEQYF. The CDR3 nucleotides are TGTGCCAGCAGCTTGGACAGGGGAACCTACGAGCAGTACTTC.

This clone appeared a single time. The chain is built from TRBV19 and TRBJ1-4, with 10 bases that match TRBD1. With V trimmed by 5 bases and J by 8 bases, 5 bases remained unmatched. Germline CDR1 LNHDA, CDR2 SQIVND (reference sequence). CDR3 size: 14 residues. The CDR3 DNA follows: TGTGCCAGTAGTTCCGGGACAGGGGAGGAAAAACTGTTTTTT. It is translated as CASSSGTGEEKLFF.

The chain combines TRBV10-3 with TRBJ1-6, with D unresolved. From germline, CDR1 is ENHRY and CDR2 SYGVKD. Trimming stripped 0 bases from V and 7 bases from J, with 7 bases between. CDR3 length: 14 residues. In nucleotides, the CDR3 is TGTGCCATCAGTGAGTCCGGGTACAATTCACCCCTCCACTTT. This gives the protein CAISESGYNSPLHF.

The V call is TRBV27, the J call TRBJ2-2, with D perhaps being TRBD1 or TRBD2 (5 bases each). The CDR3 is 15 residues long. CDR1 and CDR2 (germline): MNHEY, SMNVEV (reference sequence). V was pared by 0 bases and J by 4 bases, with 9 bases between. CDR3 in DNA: TGTGCCAGCAGTTTATCGAGAGGGGTCACCGGGGAGCTGTTTTTT. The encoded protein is CASSLSRGVTGELFF.

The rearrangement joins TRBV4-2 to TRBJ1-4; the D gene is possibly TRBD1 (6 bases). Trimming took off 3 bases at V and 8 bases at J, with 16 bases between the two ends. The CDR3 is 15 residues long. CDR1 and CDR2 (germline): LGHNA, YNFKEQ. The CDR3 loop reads CASSHITGSEEKLFF. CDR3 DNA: TGTGCCAGCAGCCATATTACAGGGTCCGAGGAAAAACTGTTTTTT.

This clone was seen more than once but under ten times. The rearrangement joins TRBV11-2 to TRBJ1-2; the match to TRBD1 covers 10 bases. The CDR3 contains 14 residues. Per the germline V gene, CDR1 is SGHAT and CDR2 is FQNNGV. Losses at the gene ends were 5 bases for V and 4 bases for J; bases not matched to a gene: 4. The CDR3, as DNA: TGTGCCAGCAGCCTTGGACAGGGGGGCTATGGCTACACCTTC. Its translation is CASSLGQGGYGYTF.

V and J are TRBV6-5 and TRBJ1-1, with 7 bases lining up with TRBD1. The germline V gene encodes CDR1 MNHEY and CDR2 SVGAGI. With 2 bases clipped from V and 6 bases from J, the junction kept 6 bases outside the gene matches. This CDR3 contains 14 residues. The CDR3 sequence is CASSYDRDRPEAFF. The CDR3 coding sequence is TGTGCCAGCAGTTACGATAGGGACAGACCTGAAGCTTTCTTT.

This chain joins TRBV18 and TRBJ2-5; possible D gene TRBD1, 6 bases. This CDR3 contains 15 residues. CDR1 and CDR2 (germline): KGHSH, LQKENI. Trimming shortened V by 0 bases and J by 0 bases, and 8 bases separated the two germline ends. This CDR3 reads CASSPPQGYQETQYF. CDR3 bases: TGTGCCAGCTCACCACCGCAGGGGTACCAAGAGACCCAGTACTTC. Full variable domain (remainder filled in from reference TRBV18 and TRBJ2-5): NAGVMQNPRHLVRRRGQEARLRCSPMKGHSHVYWYRQLPEEGLKFMVYLQKENIIDESGMPKERFSAEFPKEGPSILRIQQVVRGDSAAYFCASSPPQGYQETQYFGPGTRLLVL.

The CDR3 DNA is TGTGCCAGCAGGCCGATCCGGGAACCCGAAGAGACCCAGTACTTC. Its translation: CASRPIREPEETQYF. V and J are TRBV11-2 and TRBJ2-5; D possibly corresponds to TRBD2 (5 bases). Germline V gives CDR1 SGHAT, CDR2 FQNNGV. Trimming took 6 bases from V and 3 from J, leaving 17 bases between them. The CDR3 extends over 15 amino acids.

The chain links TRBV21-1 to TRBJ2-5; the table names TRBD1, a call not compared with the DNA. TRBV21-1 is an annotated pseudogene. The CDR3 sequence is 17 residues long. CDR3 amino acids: CASSKGPRDRVRETQYF. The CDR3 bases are TGTGCCAGCAGCAAAGGGCCCCGGGACAGGGTTAGAGAGACCCAGTACTTC.

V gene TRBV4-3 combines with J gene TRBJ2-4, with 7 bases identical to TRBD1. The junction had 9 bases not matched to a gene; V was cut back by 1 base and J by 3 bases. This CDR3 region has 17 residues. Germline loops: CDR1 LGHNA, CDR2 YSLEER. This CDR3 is CASSQVTGVGGKNIQYF. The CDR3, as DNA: TGCGCCAGCAGCCAAGTTACAGGGGTTGGGGGCAAAAACATTCAGTACTTC.

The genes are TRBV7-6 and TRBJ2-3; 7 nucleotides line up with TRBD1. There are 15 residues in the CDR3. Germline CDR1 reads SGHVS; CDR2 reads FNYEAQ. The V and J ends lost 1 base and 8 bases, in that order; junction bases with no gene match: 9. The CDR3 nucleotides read TGTGCCAGCAGCTTAGGGGACAGCGAGGGGGCTACGCAGTATTTT. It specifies CASSLGDSEGATQYF.

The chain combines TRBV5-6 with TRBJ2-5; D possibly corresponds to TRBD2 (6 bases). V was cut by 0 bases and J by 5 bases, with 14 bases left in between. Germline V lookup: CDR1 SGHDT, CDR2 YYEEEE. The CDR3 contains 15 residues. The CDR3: CASSLDAGLGETQYF. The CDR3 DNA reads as TGTGCCAGCAGCTTGGATGCGGGGCTAGGGGAGACCCAGTACTTC.

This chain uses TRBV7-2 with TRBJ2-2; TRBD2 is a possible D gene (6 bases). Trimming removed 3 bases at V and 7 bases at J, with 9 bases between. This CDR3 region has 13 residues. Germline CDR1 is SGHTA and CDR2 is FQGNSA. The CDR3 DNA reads TGTGCCAGCAGCTTGGAGGGCCGCGGGGAGCTGTTTTTT. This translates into CASSLEGRGELFF. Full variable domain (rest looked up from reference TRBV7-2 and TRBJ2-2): GAGVSQSPSNKVTEKGKDVELRCDPISGHTALYWYRQSLGQGLEFLIYFQGNSAPDKSGLPSDRFSAERTGGSVSTLTIQRTQQEDSAVYLCASSLEGRGELFFGEGSRLTVL.

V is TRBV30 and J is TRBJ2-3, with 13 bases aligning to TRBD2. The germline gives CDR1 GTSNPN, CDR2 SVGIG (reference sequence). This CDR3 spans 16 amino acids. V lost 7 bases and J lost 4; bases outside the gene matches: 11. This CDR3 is CAFDRGLAGAADTQYF. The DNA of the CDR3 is TGTGCCTTCGACCGAGGACTAGCGGGAGCAGCAGATACGCAGTATTTT.

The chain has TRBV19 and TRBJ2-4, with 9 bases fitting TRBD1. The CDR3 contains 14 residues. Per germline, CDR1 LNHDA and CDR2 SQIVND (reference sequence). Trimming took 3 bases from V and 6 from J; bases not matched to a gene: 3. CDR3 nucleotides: TGTGCCAGTAGTATGGACAGGGGCGGAAACATTCAGTACTTC. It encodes CASSMDRGGNIQYF.

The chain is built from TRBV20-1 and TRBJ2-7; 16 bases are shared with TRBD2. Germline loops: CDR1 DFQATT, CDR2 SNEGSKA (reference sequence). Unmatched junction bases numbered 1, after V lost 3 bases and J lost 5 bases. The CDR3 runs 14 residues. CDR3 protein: CSASGTSGRDEQYF. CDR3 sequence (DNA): TGCAGTGCTAGTGGGACTAGCGGGAGGGACGAGCAGTACTTC.

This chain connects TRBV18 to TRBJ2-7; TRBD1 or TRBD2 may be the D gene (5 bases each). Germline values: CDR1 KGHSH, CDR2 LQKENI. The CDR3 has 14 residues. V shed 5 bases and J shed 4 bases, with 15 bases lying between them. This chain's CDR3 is CASSSDRDGYEQYF. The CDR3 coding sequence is TGTGCCAGCTCATCGGACCGGGACGGATACGAGCAGTACTTC.

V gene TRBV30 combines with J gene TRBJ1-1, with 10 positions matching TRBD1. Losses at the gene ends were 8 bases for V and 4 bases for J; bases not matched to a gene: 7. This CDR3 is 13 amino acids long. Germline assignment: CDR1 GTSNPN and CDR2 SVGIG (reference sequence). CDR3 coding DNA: TGTGCCGCCGACAGGGGGCAGAGCACTGAAGCTTTCTTT. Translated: CAADRGQSTEAFF.

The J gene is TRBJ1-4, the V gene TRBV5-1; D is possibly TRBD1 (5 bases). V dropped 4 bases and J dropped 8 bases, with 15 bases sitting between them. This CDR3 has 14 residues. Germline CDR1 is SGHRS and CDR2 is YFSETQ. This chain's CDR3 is CASSRGEMWEKLFF. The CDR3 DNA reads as TGCGCCAGCAGCCGGGGGGAGATGTGGGAAAAACTGTTTTTT.

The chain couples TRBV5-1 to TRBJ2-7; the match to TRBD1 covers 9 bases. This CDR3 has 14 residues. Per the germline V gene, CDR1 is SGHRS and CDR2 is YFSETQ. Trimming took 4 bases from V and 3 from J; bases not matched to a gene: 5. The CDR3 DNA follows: TGCGCCAGCAGCGCCGGGACAGGGTTCTACGAGCAGTACTTC. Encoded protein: CASSAGTGFYEQYF.

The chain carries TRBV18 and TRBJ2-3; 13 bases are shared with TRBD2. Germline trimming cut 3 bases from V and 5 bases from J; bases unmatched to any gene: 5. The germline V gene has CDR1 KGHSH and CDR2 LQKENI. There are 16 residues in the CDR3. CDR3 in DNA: TGTGCCAGCTCACCTGGACTAGCGGGGGTGGGAGATACGCAGTATTTT. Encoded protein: CASSPGLAGVGDTQYF.